This is a list of T cell receptor beta chains from one sample in a study of blood T cell repertoires in COVID-19. Assay: immunoSEQ multiplex PCR; the TCRdb copy retains only in-frame clones and omits some. This table has around 700,000 clones, 85% to 90% appearing once. The sample taken for sequencing was peripheral blood. All receptors come from a woman between 18 and 29 years old with acute or convalescent COVID-19. CDR3s include the opening cysteine and the closing phenylalanine or tryptophan. A D gene is named only where the DNA matches it firmly. Not all rows give a size; the values are once, few, many and, for expanded clones, a class.

j_gene	abundance	d_gene	v_gene	CDR3nt	CDR3aa
TRBJ1-6	NA	NA	TRBV30	TGTGCCTGGAGCTCGTTTAATTCACCCCTCCACTTT	CAWSSFNSPLHF
TRBJ2-5	NA	TRBD2	TRBV19	TGTGCCAGTAGTCCCCGTCCCGGGGGGGAGGGGACCCAGTACTTC	CASSPRPGGEGTQYF
TRBJ1-2	once	NA	TRBV5-4	TGTGCCAGCAGTATGGGGGGCTATGGCTACACCTTC	CASSMGGYGYTF
TRBJ1-2	few	TRBD1	TRBV2	TGTGCCAGCAGTGGGACAGGAGCGATTTATGGCTACACCTTC	CASSGTGAIYGYTF
TRBJ2-2	NA	TRBD1	TRBV6-1	TGTGCCAGCAGTGAACTAATGGGGGACAGAAACACCGGGGAGCTGTTTTTT	CASSELMGDRNTGELFF
TRBJ1-4	NA	NA	TRBV7-2	TGTGCCAGCAGCTCTTACAGGTTGGGTGAAAAACTGTTTTTT	CASSSYRLGEKLFF
TRBJ2-7	NA	NA	TRBV30	TGTGCCTGGAGTGTATCAGGGGTCCACGAGCAGTACTTC	CAWSVSGVHEQYF
TRBJ2-2	NA	TRBD1	TRBV9	TGTGCCAGCAGCGCGGAACGGGACAGGCCATCCGGGGAGCTGTTTTTT	CASSAERDRPSGELFF
TRBJ1-1	NA	TRBD1	TRBV6-5	TGTGCCAGCAGTTACGGGGCGACAGGGGGTCGGACTGAAGCTTTCTTT	CASSYGATGGRTEAFF
TRBJ2-4	NA	NA	TRBV5-1	TGCGCCAGCAGCTTCGCTCCATGGGGGCCCCTAGCCAAAAACATTCAGTACTTC	CASSFAPWGPLAKNIQYF
TRBJ1-2	NA	TRBD1	TRBV3-1/TRBV3-2	TGTGCCAGCAGCCCGGACAGGATATATGGCTACACCTTC	CASSPDRIYGYTF
TRBJ1-5	NA	TRBD1	TRBV5-5	TGTGCCAGCAGCTCGCTGACAGGGGCTCAGCCCCAGCATTTT	CASSSLTGAQPQHF
TRBJ1-1	NA	TRBD1	TRBV12-5	TGTGCTAGTGGTTTGGTTCCCGGGACAGGAGGGAACACTGAAGCTTTCTTT	CASGLVPGTGGNTEAFF
TRBJ2-6	NA	NA	TRBV2	TGTGCCAGCCGTCAGGGATCTGGGGCCAACGTCCTGACTTTC	CASRQGSGANVLTF
TRBJ2-3	NA	TRBD1	TRBV7-9	TGTGCCAGCAGCTTAGGGGGACAGGGCACAGATACGCAGTATTTT	CASSLGGQGTDTQYF
TRBJ1-3	NA	NA	TRBV6-1	TGTGCCAGCAGTGAAATCGGCTCTGGAAACACCATATATTTT	CASSEIGSGNTIYF
TRBJ1-2	NA	TRBD1	TRBV29-1	TGCAGCGTTGTTGTGGTTCGGGGAAGGACAGGGGGCGAGATCCATGGCTACACCTTC	CSVVVVRGRTGGEIHGYTF
TRBJ1-2	once	NA	TRBV6-5	TGTGCCAGCAGTTACGGGGCGGAGGGCTACACCTTC	CASSYGAEGYTF
TRBJ2-7	NA	NA	TRBV6-5	TGTGCCAGCACCAGCTCCTACGAGCAGTACTTC	CASTSSYEQYF
TRBJ2-7	once	TRBD2	TRBV4-3	TGCGCCAGCAGCCCTTCCGCAGGACTAGCGGGGAGGGAGCAGTACTTC	CASSPSAGLAGREQYF
TRBJ1-3	NA	TRBD1	TRBV7-9	TGTGCCAGCAGCCGAGGAGACAGGGCCATATATTTT	CASSRGDRAIYF
TRBJ2-7	NA	NA	TRBV5-6	TGTGCCAGCAAAAGGGGGACTAAATCCTACGAGCAGTACTTC	CASKRGTKSYEQYF
TRBJ2-1	NA	NA	TRBV27	TGTGCCAGCAGTTTACAGTCCAACTACAATGAGCAGTTCTTC	CASSLQSNYNEQFF
TRBJ1-1	NA	NA	TRBV27	TGTGCCAGCAGTTCCCGGGGGGGTAAAATGAACACTGAAGCTTTCTTT	CASSSRGGKMNTEAFF
TRBJ2-5	NA	TRBD1	TRBV19	TGTGCCAGTAGGGGGTGGGACAGGGAGACCCAGTACTTC	CASRGWDRETQYF
TRBJ1-6	NA	NA	TRBV30	TGTGCCTGGAGTAGACAGGCCGCGTATAATTCACCCCTCCACTTT	CAWSRQAAYNSPLHF
TRBJ1-4	NA	TRBD1	TRBV14	TGTGCCAGCAGCCACCGACAGGGGTGGGATGAAAAACTGTTTTTT	CASSHRQGWDEKLFF
TRBJ2-7	NA	NA	TRBV4-3	TGCGCCAGCAGCCAAGATAGAGAGACTCTAGCCTACGAGCAGTACTTC	CASSQDRETLAYEQYF
TRBJ2-7	NA	NA	TRBV6-2/TRBV6-3	TGTGCCAGCATCCCGACGGAGGCCCCTTACGAGCAGTACTTC	CASIPTEAPYEQYF
TRBJ1-3	NA	NA	TRBV6-1	TGTGCCACCCGGGAGGGAGGAAACACCATATATTTT	CATREGGNTIYF
TRBJ1-4	NA	TRBD1	TRBV9	TGTGCCAGCAGCCCGGGACAGCCCAATGAAAAACTGTTTTTT	CASSPGQPNEKLFF